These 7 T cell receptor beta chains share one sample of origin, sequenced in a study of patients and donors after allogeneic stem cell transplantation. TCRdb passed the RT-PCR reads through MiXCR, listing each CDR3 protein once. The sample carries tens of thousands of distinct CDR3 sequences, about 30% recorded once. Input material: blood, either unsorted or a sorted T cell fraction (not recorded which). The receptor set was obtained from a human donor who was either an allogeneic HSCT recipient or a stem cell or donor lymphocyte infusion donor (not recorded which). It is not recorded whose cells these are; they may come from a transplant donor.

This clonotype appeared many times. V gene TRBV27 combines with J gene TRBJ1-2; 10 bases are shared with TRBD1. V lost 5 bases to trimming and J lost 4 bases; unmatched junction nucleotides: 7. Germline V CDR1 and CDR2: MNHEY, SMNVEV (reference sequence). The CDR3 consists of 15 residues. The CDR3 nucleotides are TGTGCCAGCAGTGCCCGGGACAGGGGAACCTATGGCTACACCTTC. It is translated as CASSARDRGTYGYTF.

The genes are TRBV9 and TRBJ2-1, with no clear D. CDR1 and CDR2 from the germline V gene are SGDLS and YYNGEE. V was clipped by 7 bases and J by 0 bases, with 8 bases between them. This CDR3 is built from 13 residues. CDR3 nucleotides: TGTGCCAGCGGGCGGACCTCCTACAATGAGCAGTTCTTC. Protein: CASGRTSYNEQFF.

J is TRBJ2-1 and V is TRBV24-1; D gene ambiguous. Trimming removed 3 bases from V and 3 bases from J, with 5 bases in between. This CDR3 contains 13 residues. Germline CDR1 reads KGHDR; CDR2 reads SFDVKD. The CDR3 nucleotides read TGTGCCACCAGTGATACGGACTACAATGAGCAGTTCTTC. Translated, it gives CATSDTDYNEQFF.

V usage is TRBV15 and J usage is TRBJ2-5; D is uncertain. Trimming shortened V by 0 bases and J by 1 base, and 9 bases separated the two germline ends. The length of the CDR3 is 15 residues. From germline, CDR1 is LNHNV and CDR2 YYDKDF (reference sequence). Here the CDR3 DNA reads TGTGCCACCAGCAGAGATCGGGCCAGCCAAGAGACCCAGTACTTC. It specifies CATSRDRASQETQYF.

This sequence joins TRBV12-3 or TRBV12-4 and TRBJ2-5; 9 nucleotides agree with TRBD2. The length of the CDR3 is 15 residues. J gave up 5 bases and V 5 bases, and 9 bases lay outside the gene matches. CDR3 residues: CASSPGTSREETQYF. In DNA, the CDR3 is TGTGCCAGCAGTCCAGGGACTAGCAGAGAGGAGACCCAGTACTTC.

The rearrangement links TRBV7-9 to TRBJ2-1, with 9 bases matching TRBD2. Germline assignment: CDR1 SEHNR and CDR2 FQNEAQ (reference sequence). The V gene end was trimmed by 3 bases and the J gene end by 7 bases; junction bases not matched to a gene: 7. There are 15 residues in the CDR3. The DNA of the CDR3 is TGTGCCAGCAGCTTGTGGCTAGCGGGGAGTAATGAGCAGTTCTTC. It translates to CASSLWLAGSNEQFF.

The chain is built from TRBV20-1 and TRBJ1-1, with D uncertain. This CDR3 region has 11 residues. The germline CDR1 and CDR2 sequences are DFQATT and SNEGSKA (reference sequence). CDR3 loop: CRLVFGTEAFF. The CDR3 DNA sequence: TGCAGGCTGGTGTTTGGCACTGAAGCTTTCTTT.